This T cell receptor beta chain was observed in a study of blood T cell repertoires in COVID-19. Turning to the study itself: The analysed material was cDNA or gDNA that came from T cells, B-cell-depleted T cells, or PBMCs.

Ages ranged from about 18 to 89 years, with residence in 24 US areas. Participants were placed into cohorts based on the clinical history they reported. In its sample, this clone was seen a few times. In the original processing: Estimated nucleated cell counts came from reference gene primer amplification. Assay: immunoSEQ multiplex PCR; the TCRdb copy retains only in-frame clones and omits some. The DNA was the basis for D and trimming; V, J and clone size are from that table. Of under 400,000 clones listed, more than 70% are singletons. The CDR3 runs 15 residues. What was sequenced was PBMCs or T cells enriched from blood (not recorded which). This TCR was sampled from a middle-aged man in a cohort exposed to, infected with or recovered from COVID-19 (not recorded which). This chain links TRBV21-1 with TRBJ1-3. TRBV21-1 is given as a pseudogene. The CDR3 DNA is TGTGCCAGCAGCAAAGTGGCTGGGGGGGGAAACACCATATATTTT. Translated, it gives CASSKVAGGGNTIYF.